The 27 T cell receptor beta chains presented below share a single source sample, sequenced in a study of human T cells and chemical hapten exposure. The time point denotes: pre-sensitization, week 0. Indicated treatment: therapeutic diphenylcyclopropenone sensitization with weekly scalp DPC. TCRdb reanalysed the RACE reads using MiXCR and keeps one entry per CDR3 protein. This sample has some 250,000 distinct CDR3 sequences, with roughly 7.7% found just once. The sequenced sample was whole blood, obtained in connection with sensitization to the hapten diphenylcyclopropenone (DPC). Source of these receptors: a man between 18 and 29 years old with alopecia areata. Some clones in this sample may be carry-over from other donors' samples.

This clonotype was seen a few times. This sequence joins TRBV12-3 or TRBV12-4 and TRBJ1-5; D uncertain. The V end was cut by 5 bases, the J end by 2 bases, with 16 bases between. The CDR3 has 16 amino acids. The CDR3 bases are TGTGCCAGCAGTCCGCAACTCGGGCAGGGCAATCAGCCCCAGCATTTT. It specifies CASSPQLGQGNQPQHF.

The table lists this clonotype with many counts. The CDR3 sequence: CASSLVRGDSEAFF. CDR3 coding DNA: TGTGCCAGCAGCTTAGTCAGGGGGGACTCTGAAGCTTTCTTT. V usage is TRBV7-2 and J usage is TRBJ1-1; 7 positions agree with TRBD1. Germline V gene sequence: CDR1 SGHTA, CDR2 FQGNSA. V shed 1 base, J shed 6 bases, and the junction held 5 bases outside the gene matches. The CDR3 totals 14 residues. Filled out from reference TRBV7-2 and TRBJ1-1, the complete variable domain reads GAGVSQSPSNKVTEKGKDVELRCDPISGHTALYWYRQSLGQGLEFLIYFQGNSAPDKSGLPSDRFSAERTGGSVSTLTIQRTQQEDSAVYLCASSLVRGDSEAFFGQGTRLTVV.

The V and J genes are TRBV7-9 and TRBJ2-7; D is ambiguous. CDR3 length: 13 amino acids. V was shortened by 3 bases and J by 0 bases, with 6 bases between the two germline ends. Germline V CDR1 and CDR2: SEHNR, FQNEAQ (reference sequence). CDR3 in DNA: TGTGCCAGCAGCTTTGATACCTCCTACGAGCAGTACGTC. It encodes CASSFDTSYEQYV.

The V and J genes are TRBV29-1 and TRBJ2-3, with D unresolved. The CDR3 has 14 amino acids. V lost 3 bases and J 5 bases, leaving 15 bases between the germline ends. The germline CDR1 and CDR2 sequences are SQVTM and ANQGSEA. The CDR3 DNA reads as TGCAGCGTTGAGGAGCTACAATGGGGAGATACGCAGTATTTT. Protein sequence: CSVEELQWGDTQYF.

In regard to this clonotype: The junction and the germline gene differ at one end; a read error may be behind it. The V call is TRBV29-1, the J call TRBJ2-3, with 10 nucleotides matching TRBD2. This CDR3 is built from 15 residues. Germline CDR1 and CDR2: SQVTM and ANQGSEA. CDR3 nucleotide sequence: TGCAGCGCTGAAATAGCGGGGGGTGCCACAGATACGCAGTATTTT. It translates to CSAEIAGGATDTQYF.

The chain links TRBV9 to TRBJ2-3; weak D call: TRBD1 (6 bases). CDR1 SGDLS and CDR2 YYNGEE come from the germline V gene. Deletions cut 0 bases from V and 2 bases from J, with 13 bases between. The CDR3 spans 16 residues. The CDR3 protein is CASSVAGAENTDTQYF. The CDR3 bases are TGTGCCAGCAGCGTAGCAGGGGCGGAAAACACAGATACGCAGTATTTT.

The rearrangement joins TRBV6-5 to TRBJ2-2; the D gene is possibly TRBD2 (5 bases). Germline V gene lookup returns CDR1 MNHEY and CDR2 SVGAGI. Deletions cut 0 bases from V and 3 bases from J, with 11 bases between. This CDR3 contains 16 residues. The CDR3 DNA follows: TGTGCCAGCAGTTACTCTGGTGGGAGTTACACCGGGGAGCTGTTTTTT. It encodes CASSYSGGSYTGELFF.

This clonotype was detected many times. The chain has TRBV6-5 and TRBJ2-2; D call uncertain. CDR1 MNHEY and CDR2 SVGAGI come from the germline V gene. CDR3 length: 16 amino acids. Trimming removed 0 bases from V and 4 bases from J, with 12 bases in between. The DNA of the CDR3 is TGTGCCAGCAGTTACTCGTCTTACCAGCGCACCGGGGAGCTGTTTTTT. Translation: CASSYSSYQRTGELFF.

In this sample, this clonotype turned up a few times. CDR3 loop: CASSQDVDSLHTDTQYF. In DNA, the CDR3 is TGCGCCAGCAGCCAAGATGTCGACAGCCTTCACACAGATACGCAGTATTTT. The rearrangement uses TRBV4-3 and TRBJ2-3; a possible D gene is TRBD1 (5 bases). The germline CDR1 and CDR2 sequences are LGHNA and YSLEER. The CDR3 extends over 17 amino acids. V was clipped by 0 bases and J by 2 bases, with 15 bases between them.

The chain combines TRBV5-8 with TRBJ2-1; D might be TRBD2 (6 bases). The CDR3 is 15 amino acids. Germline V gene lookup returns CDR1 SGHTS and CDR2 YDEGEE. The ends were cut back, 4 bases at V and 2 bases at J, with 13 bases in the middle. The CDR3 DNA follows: TGTGCCAGCAGCCCCAGACTAGGTACCTACAATGAGCAGTTCTTC. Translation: CASSPRLGTYNEQFF.

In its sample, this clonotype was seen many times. The CDR3 reads CASSQSPAVNTEAFF. For the CDR3, the DNA is TGTGCCAGCAGCCAAAGCCCTGCTGTGAACACTGAAGCTTTCTTT. V usage is TRBV7-2 and J usage is TRBJ1-1; D remains unclear. Trimming removed 5 bases at V and 0 bases at J, with 13 bases between. CDR1 and CDR2 from the germline V gene are SGHTA and FQGNSA. The CDR3 runs to 15 residues. Using reference TRBV7-2 and TRBJ1-1 for the parts outside the CDR3, the full variable domain is GAGVSQSPSNKVTEKGKDVELRCDPISGHTALYWYRQSLGQGLEFLIYFQGNSAPDKSGLPSDRFSAERTGGSVSTLTIQRTQQEDSAVYLCASSQSPAVNTEAFFGQGTRLTVV.

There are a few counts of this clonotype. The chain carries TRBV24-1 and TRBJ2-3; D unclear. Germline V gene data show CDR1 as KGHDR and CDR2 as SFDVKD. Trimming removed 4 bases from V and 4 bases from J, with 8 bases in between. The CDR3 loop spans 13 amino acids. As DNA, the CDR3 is TGTGCCACCAGTGACCAACGGTCAGATACGCAGTATTTT. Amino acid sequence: CATSDQRSDTQYF.

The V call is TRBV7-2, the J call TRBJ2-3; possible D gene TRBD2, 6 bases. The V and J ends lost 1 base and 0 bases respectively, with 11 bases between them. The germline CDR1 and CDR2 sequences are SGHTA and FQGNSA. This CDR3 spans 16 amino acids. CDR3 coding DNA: TGTGCCAGCAGCTTAGTTTCGGGGGTTAGCACAGATACGCAGTATTTT. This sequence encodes CASSLVSGVSTDTQYF. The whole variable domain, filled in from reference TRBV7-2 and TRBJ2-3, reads GAGVSQSPSNKVTEKGKDVELRCDPISGHTALYWYRQSLGQGLEFLIYFQGNSAPDKSGLPSDRFSAERTGGSVSTLTIQRTQQEDSAVYLCASSLVSGVSTDTQYFGPGTRLTVL.

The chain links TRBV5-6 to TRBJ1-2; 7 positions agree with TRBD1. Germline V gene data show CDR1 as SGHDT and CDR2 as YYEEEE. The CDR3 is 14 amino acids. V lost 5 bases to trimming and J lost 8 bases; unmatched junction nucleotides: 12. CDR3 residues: CASRSDRAAWGYTF. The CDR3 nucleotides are TGTGCCAGCAGAAGCGACAGGGCCGCGTGGGGCTACACCTTC.

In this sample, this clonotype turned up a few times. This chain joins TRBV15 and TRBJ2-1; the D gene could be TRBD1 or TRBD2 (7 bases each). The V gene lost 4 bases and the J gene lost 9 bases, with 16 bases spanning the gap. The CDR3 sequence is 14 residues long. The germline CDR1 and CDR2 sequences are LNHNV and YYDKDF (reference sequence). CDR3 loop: CATSINQGEGEQFF. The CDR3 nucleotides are TGTGCCACCAGCATCAACCAGGGGGAGGGTGAGCAGTTCTTC.

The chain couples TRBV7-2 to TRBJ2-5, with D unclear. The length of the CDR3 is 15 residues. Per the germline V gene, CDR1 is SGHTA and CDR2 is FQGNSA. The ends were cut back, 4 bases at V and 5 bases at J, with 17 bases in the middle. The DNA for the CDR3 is TGTGCCAGCAGCTCAATCTTACTCTCTGGGGAGACCCAGTACTTC. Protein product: CASSSILLSGETQYF.

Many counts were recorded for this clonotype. The CDR3 nucleotides read TGTGCCAGCAGTTTCGGAGTTCAAGAGACCCAGTACTTC. This gives the protein CASSFGVQETQYF. J is TRBJ2-5 and V is TRBV6-5; D gene uncertain. Germline loops: CDR1 MNHEY, CDR2 SVGAGI. The length of the CDR3 is 13 residues. Trimming removed 4 bases from V and 2 bases from J, with 8 bases in between.

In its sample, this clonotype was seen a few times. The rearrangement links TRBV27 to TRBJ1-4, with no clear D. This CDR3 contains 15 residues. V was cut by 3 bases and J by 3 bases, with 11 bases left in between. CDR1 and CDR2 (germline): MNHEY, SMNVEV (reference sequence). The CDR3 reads CASSFKGLANEKLFF. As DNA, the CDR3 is TGTGCCAGCAGTTTTAAGGGCCTCGCTAATGAAAAACTGTTTTTT.

CDR3 loop: CASGRDAGPRLSGYTF. CDR3 DNA sequence: TGTGCCAGCGGTAGGGATGCCGGGCCGAGGCTTTCAGGCTACACCTTC. V and J are TRBV27 and TRBJ1-2; D ambiguous. Germline V gene lookup returns CDR1 MNHEY and CDR2 SMNVEV (reference sequence). The ends were cut back, 8 bases at V and 8 bases at J, with 27 bases in the middle. The CDR3 has 16 residues.

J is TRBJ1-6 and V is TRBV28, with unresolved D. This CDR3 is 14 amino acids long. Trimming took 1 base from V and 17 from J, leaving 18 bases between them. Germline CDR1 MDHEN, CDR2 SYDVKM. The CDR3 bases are TGTGCCAGCAGTTTATTTGTAGCAGGTCCCAGTGTCCACTTT. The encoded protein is CASSLFVAGPSVHF.

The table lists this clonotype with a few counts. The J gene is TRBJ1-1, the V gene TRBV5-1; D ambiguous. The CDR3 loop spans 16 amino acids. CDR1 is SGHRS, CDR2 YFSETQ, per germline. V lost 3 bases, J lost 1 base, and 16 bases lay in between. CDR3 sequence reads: CASSWAKEDPNTEAFF. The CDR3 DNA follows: TGCGCCAGCAGCTGGGCGAAGGAAGACCCGAACACTGAAGCTTTCTTT.

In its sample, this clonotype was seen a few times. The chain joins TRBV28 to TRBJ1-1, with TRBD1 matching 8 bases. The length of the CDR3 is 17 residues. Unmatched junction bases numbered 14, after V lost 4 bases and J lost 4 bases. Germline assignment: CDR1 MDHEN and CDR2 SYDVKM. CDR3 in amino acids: CASSSPRWTGPGTEAFF. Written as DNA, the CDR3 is TGTGCCAGCAGTTCCCCACGTTGGACAGGGCCGGGCACTGAAGCTTTCTTT.

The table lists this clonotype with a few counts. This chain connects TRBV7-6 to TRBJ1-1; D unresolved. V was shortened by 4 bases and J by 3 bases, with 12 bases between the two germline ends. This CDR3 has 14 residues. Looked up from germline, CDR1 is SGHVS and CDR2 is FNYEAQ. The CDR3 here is CASSSWVADTEAFF. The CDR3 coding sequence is TGTGCCAGCAGCTCTTGGGTAGCGGACACTGAAGCTTTCTTT.

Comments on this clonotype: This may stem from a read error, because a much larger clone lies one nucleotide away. The CDR3 DNA sequence: TGTGCCAGCACCAAAGACAGCCAGTCCGAGCAGTACTTC. Translating gives CASTKDSQSEQYF. The rearrangement joins TRBV12-3 or TRBV12-4 to TRBJ2-7, with a possible D match to TRBD1 (5 bases). Trimming stripped 7 bases from V and 6 bases from J, with 16 bases between. The CDR3 length is 13 residues.

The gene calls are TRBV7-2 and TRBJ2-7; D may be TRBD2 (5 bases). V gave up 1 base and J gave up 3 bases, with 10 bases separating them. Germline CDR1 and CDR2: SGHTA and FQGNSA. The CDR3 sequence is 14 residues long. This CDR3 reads CASSLEMEVYEQYF. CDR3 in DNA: TGTGCCAGCAGCTTAGAAATGGAGGTCTACGAGCAGTACTTC.

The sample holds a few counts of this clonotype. CDR3 sequence: CASSLSRDYEQYF. The DNA for the CDR3 is TGTGCCAGCAGCTTATCCCGGGACTACGAGCAGTACTTC. This chain links TRBV7-9 with TRBJ2-7; D may be TRBD2 (5 bases). Trimming took off 2 bases at V and 3 bases at J, with 8 bases between the two ends. The CDR3 covers 13 residues. The V gene's germline CDR1 is SEHNR and CDR2 FQNEAQ (reference sequence).

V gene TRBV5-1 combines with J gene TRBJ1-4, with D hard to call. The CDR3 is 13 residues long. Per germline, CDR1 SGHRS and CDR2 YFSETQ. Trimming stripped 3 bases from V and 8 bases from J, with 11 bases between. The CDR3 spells CASSSNAQEKLFF. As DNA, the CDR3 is TGCGCCAGCAGCTCAAATGCACAGGAAAAACTGTTTTTT. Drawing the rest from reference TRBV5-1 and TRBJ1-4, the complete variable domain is KAGVTQTPRYLIKTRGQQVTLSCSPISGHRSVSWYQQTPGQGLQFLFEYFSETQRNKGNFPGRFSGRQFSNSRSEMNVSTLELGDSALYLCASSSNAQEKLFFGSGTQLSVL.